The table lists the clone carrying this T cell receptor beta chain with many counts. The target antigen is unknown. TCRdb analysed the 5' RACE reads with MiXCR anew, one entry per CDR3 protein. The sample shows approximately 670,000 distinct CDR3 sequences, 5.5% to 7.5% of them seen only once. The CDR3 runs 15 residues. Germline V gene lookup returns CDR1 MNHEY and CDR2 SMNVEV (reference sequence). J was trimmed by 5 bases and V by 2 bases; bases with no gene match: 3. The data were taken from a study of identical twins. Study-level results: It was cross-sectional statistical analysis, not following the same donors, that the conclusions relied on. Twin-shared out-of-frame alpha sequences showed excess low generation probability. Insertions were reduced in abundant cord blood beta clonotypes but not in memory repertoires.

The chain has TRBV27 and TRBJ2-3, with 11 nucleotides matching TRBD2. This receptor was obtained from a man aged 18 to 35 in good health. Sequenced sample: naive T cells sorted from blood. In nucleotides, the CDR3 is TGTGCCAGCAGTTTAGGGACTAGCGGAATAGATACGCAGTATTTT. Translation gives CASSLGTSGIDTQYF.